A single sample gave rise to the 32 T cell receptor beta chains below, sequenced in a study of a mutant IDH1 vaccine in newly diagnosed glioma. Time point indicated: baseline, week 1 (first vaccination visit). Specified treatment: pre-vaccination baseline after standard-of-care therapy. Profiling relied on immunoSEQ multiplex PCR, and the TCRdb table lists in-frame clones only, not all of them. The sample shows 85,000 to 100,000 clones, roughly 77% of them seen only once. The sequences come from PBMCs, collected from a glioma patient treated with radiotherapy, temozolomide or both. The origin of the receptors is a man aged 35 to 55 with glioma.

The chain combines TRBV25-1 with TRBJ2-2; 8 nucleotides agree with TRBD2. Germline V lookup: CDR1 MGHDK, CDR2 SYGVNS. The CDR3 runs to 15 residues. After removal of 6 bases from V and 3 bases from J, the junction contained 6 bases not matched to a gene. The chain's CDR3 is CASRRAGADTGELFF. CDR3 bases: TGTGCCAGCAGGAGAGCGGGAGCGGACACCGGGGAGCTGTTTTTT.

The V call is TRBV19, the J call TRBJ2-5; D is unclear. The end of the DNA fits TRBJ2-7 better, so the J call may be wrong. The CDR3 consists of 13 residues. CDR1 and CDR2 from the germline V gene are LNHDA and SQIVND (reference sequence). The CDR3 reads CASSISPSYEQYF. CDR3 nucleotides: TGTGCCAGTAGTATCTCTCCATCCTACGAGCAGTACTTC.

This chain uses TRBV7-2 with TRBJ2-1, with 12 bases lining up with TRBD2. This CDR3 spans 14 amino acids. V was pared by 6 bases and J by 3 bases, with 0 bases of the junction left unmatched. Germline CDR1 and CDR2: SGHTA and FQGNSA. The CDR3 region is CASRLAGGYNEQFF. CDR3 sequence (DNA): TGTGCCAGCAGACTAGCGGGGGGCTACAATGAGCAGTTCTTC. The complete variable domain, with remaining parts taken from reference TRBV7-2 and TRBJ2-1, reads GAGVSQSPSNKVTEKGKDVELRCDPISGHTALYWYRQSLGQGLEFLIYFQGNSAPDKSGLPSDRFSAERTGGSVSTLTIQRTQQEDSAVYLCASRLAGGYNEQFFGPGTRLTVL.

The CDR3 loop reads CASSPPSSGRRPEQFF. CDR3 DNA sequence: TGTGCCAGCTCACCACCATCCAGCGGGCGGAGGCCTGAGCAGTTCTTC. The chain couples TRBV18 to TRBJ2-1; the D gene is possibly TRBD2 (6 bases). Germline V gives CDR1 KGHSH, CDR2 LQKENI. Trimming removed 0 bases from V and 9 bases from J, with 18 bases in between. The CDR3 contains 16 residues. The whole variable domain, remainder taken from reference TRBV18 and TRBJ2-1, is NAGVMQNPRHLVRRRGQEARLRCSPMKGHSHVYWYRQLPEEGLKFMVYLQKENIIDESGMPKERFSAEFPKEGPSILRIQQVVRGDSAAYFCASSPPSSGRRPEQFFGPGTRLTVL.

This clone appeared a few times. The rearrangement uses TRBV5-1 and TRBJ2-7, with 11 bases lining up with TRBD2. In germline, CDR1 is SGHRS, CDR2 YFSETQ. The V segment lost 4 bases and the J segment 4 bases; nucleotides outside the gene matches: 10. This CDR3 has 16 residues. This CDR3 reads CASSLQWTSGRYEQYF. The CDR3 DNA sequence: TGCGCCAGCAGCCTACAATGGACTAGCGGGCGTTACGAGCAGTACTTC.

The chain employs TRBV10-3 and TRBJ1-1, with 7 nucleotides matching TRBD1. V shed 5 bases, J shed 1 base, and the junction held 4 bases outside the gene matches. Germline CDR1 ENHRY, CDR2 SYGVKD. This CDR3 region has 14 residues. CDR3 sequence reads: CAISPGTANTEAFF. The CDR3 bases are TGTGCCATCAGTCCCGGGACAGCGAACACTGAAGCTTTCTTT.

The V call is TRBV30, the J call TRBJ1-6; 9 nucleotides match TRBD1. This CDR3 region has 13 residues. CDR1 is GTSNPN and CDR2 is SVGIG in the germline V gene (reference sequence). The V and J ends lost 4 bases and 7 bases, in that order; junction bases with no gene match: 2. The CDR3, as DNA: TGTGCCTGGACGGGACAGGGAAATTCACCCCTCCACTTT. Amino acid sequence: CAWTGQGNSPLHF. Full variable domain (outside the CDR3, taken from reference TRBV30 and TRBJ1-6): SQTIHQWPATLVQPVGSPLSLECTVEGTSNPNLYWYRQAAGRGLQLLFYSVGIGQISSEVPQNLSASRPQDRQFILSSKKLLLSDSGFYLCAWTGQGNSPLHFGNGTRLTVT.

The genes are TRBV10-3 and TRBJ1-4; TRBD1 is a possible D gene (6 bases). With 0 bases removed from V and 6 bases from J, the gap between germline ends came to 11 bases. Germline-derived CDR1 and CDR2 are ENHRY and SYGVKD. The CDR3 sequence is 15 residues long. CDR3 coding DNA: TGTGCCATCAGTGAGTCGGGGGGCGCGGATGAAAAACTGTTTTTT. This codes for CAISESGGADEKLFF.

Only one count was recorded for this clone. The J gene is TRBJ2-7, the V gene TRBV30; D is ambiguous. CDR1 is GTSNPN, CDR2 SVGIG, per germline (reference sequence). V dropped 1 base and J dropped 5 bases, with 12 bases sitting between them. The CDR3 extends over 13 amino acids. CDR3 region: CAWSGQPLDEQYF. The CDR3 DNA reads TGTGCCTGGAGTGGGCAGCCCCTTGACGAGCAGTACTTC. The full variable domain, its missing parts supplied by reference TRBV30 and TRBJ2-7, is SQTIHQWPATLVQPVGSPLSLECTVEGTSNPNLYWYRQAAGRGLQLLFYSVGIGQISSEVPQNLSASRPQDRQFILSSKKLLLSDSGFYLCAWSGQPLDEQYFGPGTRLTVT.

This chain joins TRBV7-2 and TRBJ1-5; 8 nucleotides match TRBD1. CDR3 length equals 15 residues. Trimming removed 6 bases from V and 2 bases from J; junction bases left unmatched: 6. Germline V lookup: CDR1 SGHTA, CDR2 FQGNSA. The CDR3 DNA reads TGTGCCAGCAGAAGAACAGGGGGAGGCAATCAGCCCCAGCATTTT. Translation: CASRRTGGGNQPQHF.

The chain couples TRBV6-6 to TRBJ1-5; perhaps TRBD1 as D (6 bases). Germline V gene lookup returns CDR1 MNHNY and CDR2 SVGAGI (reference sequence). V was shortened by 8 bases and J by 4 bases, with 15 bases between the two germline ends. CDR3 size: 14 residues. The CDR3, as DNA: TGTGCCAGCGGATCAAGGGGGGCAAATCAGCCCCAGCATTTT. It codes for CASGSRGANQPQHF.

J is TRBJ2-2 and V is TRBV5-1; D is undetermined. Germline CDR1 and CDR2: SGHRS and YFSETQ. The CDR3 is 15 residues long. The V end was cut by 4 bases, the J end by 0 bases, with 10 bases between. The CDR3 DNA reads TGCGCCAGCAGCCCCGACACGTCGAACACCGGGGAGCTGTTTTTT. It encodes CASSPDTSNTGELFF.

The chain recombines TRBV4-3 with TRBJ2-1; D unclear. This CDR3 region has 14 residues. The V end lost 5 bases, the J end lost 6 bases, and 14 bases lay between the germline ends. Germline V CDR1 and CDR2: LGHNA, YSLEER. The CDR3 reads CASSAGETLNEQFF. DNA for the CDR3: TGCGCCAGCAGCGCTGGCGAGACCCTCAATGAGCAGTTCTTC.

A remark on this clone: This may be a read error: a much more frequent sequence differs by one nucleotide. The chain has TRBV4-2 and TRBJ2-7, with D possibly being TRBD2 (7 bases). Germline V lookup: CDR1 LGHNA, CDR2 YNFKEQ. The length of the CDR3 is 16 residues. With 0 bases removed from V and 7 bases from J, the gap between germline ends came to 19 bases. The CDR3 bases are TGTGCCAGCAGCCAAGAGGGGGGGGGAAGGGGGAGGGAGCAGTACTTC. As protein: CASSQEGGGRGREQYF.

This chain connects TRBV6-6 to TRBJ1-2, with no clear D. The CDR3 consists of 12 residues. V was trimmed by 7 bases and J by 2 bases, leaving 8 bases between them. Germline lookup yields CDR1 MNHNY and CDR2 SVGAGI (reference sequence). This CDR3 is CASTGTNYGYTF. The CDR3 DNA reads as TGTGCCAGCACGGGAACCAACTATGGCTACACCTTC.

The sample holds many counts of this clone. The CDR3 reads CASTSGLGDSPLHF. The CDR3 DNA reads TGTGCCAGCACCTCGGGGCTGGGGGATTCACCCCTCCACTTT. The chain carries TRBV13 and TRBJ1-6; possibly TRBD1 for D (5 bases). Trimming removed 7 bases at V and 8 bases at J, with 15 bases between. The CDR3 length is 14 residues. Germline values: CDR1 PRHDT, CDR2 FYEKMQ (reference sequence).

The V and J genes are TRBV2 and TRBJ1-5; D is ambiguous. The length of the CDR3 is 14 residues. CDR1 SNHLY and CDR2 FYNNEI come from the germline V gene. V was shortened by 7 bases and J by 6 bases, with 16 bases between the two germline ends. The CDR3 reads CASNGGSEGQPQHF. CDR3 bases: TGTGCCAGCAACGGTGGCAGCGAAGGTCAGCCCCAGCATTTT.

The chain carries TRBV2 and TRBJ2-1; D is perhaps TRBD1 (6 bases). The CDR3 has 12 residues. Per the germline V gene, CDR1 is SNHLY and CDR2 is FYNNEI. Trimming removed 6 bases from V and 9 bases from J, with 12 bases in between. The CDR3 sequence: CASRPDRGEQFF. The DNA of the CDR3 is TGTGCCAGCAGGCCGGACAGAGGTGAGCAGTTCTTC.

This sequence joins TRBV28 and TRBJ1-5; D unresolved. The CDR3 extends over 14 amino acids. V dropped 10 bases and J dropped 5 bases, with 18 bases sitting between them. Germline V CDR1 and CDR2: MDHEN, SYDVKM. CDR3 amino acids: CAILGPTPYQPQHF. DNA for the CDR3: TGTGCCATCCTGGGCCCGACACCGTATCAGCCCCAGCATTTT.

This clone was picked up one time. The CDR3 region has the DNA TGCAGCGTTCTTAGACAGGGGTTCTACACCTTC. Translating gives CSVLRQGFYTF. The genes are TRBV29-1 and TRBJ1-2; 8 nucleotides align to TRBD1. CDR1 is SQVTM and CDR2 is ANQGSEA in the germline V gene. The junction had 6 bases not matched to a gene; V was cut back by 5 bases and J by 10 bases. This CDR3 has 11 amino acids.

Notes on this clone: The same CDR3 is also encoded by other DNA sequences in this sample. The chain combines TRBV28 with TRBJ2-2, with a tentative D call TRBD2 (6 bases). V dropped 6 bases and J dropped 4 bases, with 9 bases sitting between them. Germline assignment: CDR1 MDHEN and CDR2 SYDVKM. The CDR3 consists of 13 residues. The CDR3 coding sequence is TGTGCCAGCAGCCTGGGGGGCACCGGGGAGCTGTTTTTT. Translating gives CASSLGGTGELFF.

This chain joins TRBV25-1 and TRBJ2-1; 10 bases agree with TRBD1. The CDR3 has 16 amino acids. Germline V gives CDR1 MGHDK, CDR2 SYGVNS. V trimming: 4 bases; J trimming: 6 bases; junction bases outside the gene matches: 9. CDR3 loop: CASSGKNWDRGNEQFF. DNA of the CDR3: TGTGCCAGCAGTGGAAAGAACTGGGACAGGGGCAATGAGCAGTTCTTC.

J is TRBJ2-7 and V is TRBV5-4; D is possibly TRBD1 or TRBD2 (6 bases each). This CDR3 spans 16 amino acids. Germline values: CDR1 SGHNT, CDR2 YYREEE (reference sequence). With 0 bases removed from V and 3 bases from J, the gap between germline ends came to 16 bases. CDR3 in amino acids: CASSLVLAQGIYEQYF. The CDR3 bases are TGTGCCAGCAGCTTGGTACTAGCCCAGGGGATCTACGAGCAGTACTTC.

V usage is TRBV6-1 and J usage is TRBJ2-7; possibly TRBD2 for D (5 bases). Germline-derived CDR1 and CDR2 are MNHNS and SASEGT. This CDR3 comprises 13 residues. The V and J ends lost 2 bases and 9 bases respectively, with 14 bases between them. CDR3 in DNA: TGTGCCAGCAGTGAATCATGGCTAGAGGGGCAGTACTTC. Amino acid sequence: CASSESWLEGQYF.

This rearrangement joins TRBV6-5 to TRBJ2-7; 13 nucleotides agree with TRBD2. CDR1 MNHEY and CDR2 SVGAGI come from the germline V gene. The V gene end was trimmed by 4 bases and the J gene end by 3 bases; junction bases not matched to a gene: 3. The CDR3 covers 15 residues. Written as DNA, the CDR3 is TGTGCCAGCAGTTCGGGACTAGCGGGACTCTACGAGCAGTACTTC. It is translated as CASSSGLAGLYEQYF.

The rearrangement uses TRBV6-6 and TRBJ1-3; D remains unclear. V was shortened by 8 bases and J by 0 bases, with 8 bases between the two germline ends. Per the germline V gene, CDR1 is MNHNY and CDR2 is SVGAGI (reference sequence). There are 13 residues in the CDR3. The CDR3 region is CASRSTSGNTIYF. CDR3 in DNA: TGTGCCAGCCGCTCCACCTCTGGAAACACCATATATTTT.

This clone has only a few counts. The chain joins TRBV7-2 to TRBJ2-1; D is uncertain. CDR3 size: 13 residues. Germline assignment: CDR1 SGHTA and CDR2 FQGNSA. Trimming removed 4 bases at V and 2 bases at J, with 6 bases between. CDR3 DNA sequence: TGTGCCAGCAGCTGGACGGCCTACAATGAGCAGTTCTTC. Protein: CASSWTAYNEQFF. The full variable domain, rest sourced from reference TRBV7-2 and TRBJ2-1, is GAGVSQSPSNKVTEKGKDVELRCDPISGHTALYWYRQSLGQGLEFLIYFQGNSAPDKSGLPSDRFSAERTGGSVSTLTIQRTQQEDSAVYLCASSWTAYNEQFFGPGTRLTVL.

This chain uses TRBV6-5 with TRBJ2-7; D might be TRBD1 (6 bases). Trimming stripped 2 bases from V and 2 bases from J, with 10 bases between. Germline CDR1 reads MNHEY; CDR2 reads SVGAGI. CDR3 length: 14 residues. DNA of the CDR3: TGTGCCAGCAGTTACAGCCGGACAGCCTACGAGCAGTACTTC. Amino acids: CASSYSRTAYEQYF.

This clone appeared once. This chain links TRBV4-3 with TRBJ2-7; 10 positions agree with TRBD2. This CDR3 comprises 15 residues. CDR1 and CDR2 (germline): LGHNA, YSLEER. After removal of 1 base from V and 5 bases from J, the junction contained 5 bases not matched to a gene. The CDR3 region is CASSQGLAGVHEQYF. The CDR3 DNA is TGCGCCAGCAGCCAAGGCCTAGCGGGAGTCCACGAGCAGTACTTC.

This sequence joins TRBV7-8 and TRBJ2-1; D perhaps matches TRBD2 (6 bases). The CDR3 contains 15 residues. V lost 5 bases to trimming and J lost 6 bases, with 17 bases between them. Germline V CDR1 and CDR2: SGHVS, FQNEAQ. In nucleotides, the CDR3 is TGTGCCAGCAGCCGATCCGGGACTCTCCCCAATGAGCAGTTCTTC. It specifies CASSRSGTLPNEQFF.

The chain joins TRBV5-1 to TRBJ2-5; D is undetermined. The CDR3 has 14 residues. Trimming took 0 bases from V and 2 from J, leaving 8 bases between them. CDR1 SGHRS and CDR2 YFSETQ come from the germline V gene. CDR3 in DNA: TGCGCCAGCAGCTTGGCGGGTCCTCAAGAGACCCAGTACTTC. It codes for CASSLAGPQETQYF.

The chain uses TRBV7-9 and TRBJ2-6; a possible D gene is TRBD1 (6 bases). This CDR3 comprises 16 residues. The germline V gene has CDR1 SEHNR and CDR2 FQNEAQ (reference sequence). The V end lost 0 bases, the J end lost 2 bases, and 8 bases lay between the germline ends. Here the CDR3 DNA reads TGTGCCAGCAGCTTAGCCGAGGGGGCTGGGGCCAACGTCCTGACTTTC. This gives the protein CASSLAEGAGANVLTF.